These T cell receptor beta chains were read from a single sample in a study of blood T cell repertoires in COVID-19. This table comes from immunoSEQ multiplex PCR, and its TCRdb copy is limited to in-frame clones, with some not included. The sample contains some 270,000 clones, approximately 86% of which appear only once. The specimen was peripheral blood. The source of these receptors is a woman aged 60 to 75 who had recovered from COVID-19. CDR3s include the opening cysteine and the closing phenylalanine or tryptophan. D genes are given only for firm matches. Not all rows give a size; the values are once, few, many and, for expanded clones, a class.

cdr3_aa cdr3_nt d_call v_call clone_size j_call
CASSGGQGDDEQFF TGTGCCAGCAGCGGCGGACAGGGCGACGATGAGCAGTTCTTC TRBD1 TRBV5-4 - TRBJ2-1
CASSLIREAGNTIYF TGTGCCAGCAGCTTAATCAGGGAGGCTGGAAACACCATATATTTT - TRBV7-2 - TRBJ1-3
CASTQQGSYNEQFF TGTGCCAGCACCCAACAGGGGTCCTACAATGAGCAGTTCTTC TRBD1 TRBV6-5 - TRBJ2-1
CASSMGGQQETQYF TGTGCCAGCAGTATGGGGGGACAGCAAGAGACCCAGTACTTC - TRBV6-5 - TRBJ2-5
CASSFDRGLSNSPLHF TGTGCCAGCAGCTTTGACAGGGGGCTAAGTAATTCACCCCTCCACTTT TRBD1 TRBV7-6 - TRBJ1-6
CASSLGQINEKLFF TGTGCCAGCAGCTTGGGACAGATTAATGAAAAACTGTTTTTT TRBD1 TRBV7-9 - TRBJ1-4
CASSQVGRGATDTQYF TGTGCCAGCAGCCAAGTCGGCAGGGGTGCCACAGATACGCAGTATTTT - TRBV3-1/TRBV3-2 - TRBJ2-3
CASIPGFPEETQYF TGTGCCAGCATCCCCGGGTTCCCCGAAGAGACCCAGTACTTC - TRBV7-9 - TRBJ2-5
CASSQDPSGGVETQYF TGTGCCAGCAGCCAAGATCCAAGCGGGGGGGTGGAGACCCAGTACTTC TRBD2 TRBV3-1/TRBV3-2 once TRBJ2-5
CASSFVPPNRGGTQYF TGTGCCAGCAGTTTTGTTCCCCCGAACAGGGGTGGGACGCAGTATTTT TRBD1 TRBV27 - TRBJ2-3